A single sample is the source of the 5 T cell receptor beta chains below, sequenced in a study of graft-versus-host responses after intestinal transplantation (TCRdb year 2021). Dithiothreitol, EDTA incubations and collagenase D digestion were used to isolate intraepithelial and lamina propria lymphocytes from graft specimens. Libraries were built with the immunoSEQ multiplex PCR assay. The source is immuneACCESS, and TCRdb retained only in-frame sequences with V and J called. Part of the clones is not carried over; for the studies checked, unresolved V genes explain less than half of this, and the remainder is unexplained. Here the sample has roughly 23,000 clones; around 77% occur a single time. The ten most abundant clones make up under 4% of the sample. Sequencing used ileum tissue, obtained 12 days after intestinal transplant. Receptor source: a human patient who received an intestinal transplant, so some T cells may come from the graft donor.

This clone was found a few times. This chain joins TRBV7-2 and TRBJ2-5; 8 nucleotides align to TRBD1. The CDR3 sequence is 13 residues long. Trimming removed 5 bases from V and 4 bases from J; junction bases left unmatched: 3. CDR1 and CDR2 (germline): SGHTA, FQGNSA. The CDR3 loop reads CASSRDRGETQYF. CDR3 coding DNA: TGTGCCAGCAGCCGAGACAGGGGAGAGACCCAGTACTTC.

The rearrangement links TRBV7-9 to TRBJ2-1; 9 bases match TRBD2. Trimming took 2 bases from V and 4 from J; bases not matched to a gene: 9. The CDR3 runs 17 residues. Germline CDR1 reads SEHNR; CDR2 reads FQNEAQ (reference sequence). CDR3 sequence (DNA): TGTGCCAGCAGCTTAACCCCGGGACTAGCACCGTACAATGAGCAGTTCTTC. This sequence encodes CASSLTPGLAPYNEQFF.

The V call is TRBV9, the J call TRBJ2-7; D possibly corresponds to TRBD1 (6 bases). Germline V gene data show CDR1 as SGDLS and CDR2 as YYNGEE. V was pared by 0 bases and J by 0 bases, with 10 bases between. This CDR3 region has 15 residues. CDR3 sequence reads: CASSVGGQPSYEQYF. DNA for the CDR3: TGTGCCAGCAGCGTAGGGGGGCAGCCCTCCTACGAGCAGTACTTC.

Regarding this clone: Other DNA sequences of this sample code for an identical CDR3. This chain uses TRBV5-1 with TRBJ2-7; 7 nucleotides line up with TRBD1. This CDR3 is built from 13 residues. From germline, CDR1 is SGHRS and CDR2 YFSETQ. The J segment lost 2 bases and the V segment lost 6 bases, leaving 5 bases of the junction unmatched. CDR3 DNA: TGCGCCAGCACGACAGGGACGGCCTACGAGCAGTACTTC. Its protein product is CASTTGTAYEQYF.

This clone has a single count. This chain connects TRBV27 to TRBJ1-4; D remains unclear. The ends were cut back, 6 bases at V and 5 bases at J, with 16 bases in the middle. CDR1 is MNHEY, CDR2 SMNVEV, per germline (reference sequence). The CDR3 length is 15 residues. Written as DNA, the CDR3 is TGTGCCAGCAGCCCTACCCCCCGGAGAAATGAAAAACTGTTTTTT. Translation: CASSPTPRRNEKLFF. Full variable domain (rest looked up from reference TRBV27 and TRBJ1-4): EAQVTQNPRYLITVTGKKLTVTCSQNMNHEYMSWYRQDPGLGLRQIYYSMNVEVTDKGDVPEGYKVSRKEKRNFPLILESPSPNQTSLYFCASSPTPRRNEKLFFGSGTQLSVL.